A selection of T cell receptor beta chains follows, all from one sample in a study of T cell responses to AZD1222 COVID-19 vaccine. The table came from immunoSEQ multiplex PCR; TCRdb's copy has only in-frame clones and leaves some out. In the table there are about 100,000 clones, approximately 91% of which are singletons. The sequences come from peripheral blood, collected on day 0 of AZD1222 vaccination. The source is an adult in good health. Each CDR3 is given with its conserved first and last residue. D genes are given only for firm matches. The size field is filled for only some rows; it gives once, few, many or a size class.

clone_size: .
v_call: TRBV18
d_call: TRBD1
j_call: TRBJ2-5
cdr3_aa: CASSPQGGAWETQYF
cdr3_nt: TGTGCCAGCTCACCACAAGGGGGCGCCTGGGAGACCCAGTACTTC

clone_size: .
v_call: TRBV11-2
d_call: TRBD1
j_call: TRBJ2-7
cdr3_aa: CASSLGTVSYEQYF
cdr3_nt: TGTGCCAGCAGCCTCGGGACAGTCTCCTACGAGCAGTACTTC

clone_size: .
v_call: TRBV10-3
d_call: .
j_call: TRBJ2-5
cdr3_aa: CAISDYGSGSQETQYF
cdr3_nt: TGTGCCATCAGTGACTATGGGAGCGGCTCCCAAGAGACCCAGTACTTC

clone_size: .
v_call: TRBV3-1/TRBV3-2
d_call: .
j_call: TRBJ2-1
cdr3_aa: CASSQARRTSRNEQFF
cdr3_nt: TGTGCCAGCAGCCAGGCCCGTCGAACCTCTCGCAATGAGCAGTTCTTC

clone_size: .
v_call: TRBV27
d_call: TRBD1
j_call: TRBJ1-2
cdr3_aa: CASRTGINSFGYTF
cdr3_nt: TGTGCCAGCAGGACAGGGATCAATTCTTTTGGCTACACCTTC

clone_size: few
v_call: TRBV10-3
d_call: .
j_call: TRBJ1-4
cdr3_aa: CAISEPGRSEKLFF
cdr3_nt: TGTGCCATCAGTGAACCGGGTCGTTCTGAAAAACTGTTTTTT

clone_size: .
v_call: TRBV27
d_call: .
j_call: TRBJ1-5
cdr3_aa: CASSLIGYSNQPQHF
cdr3_nt: TGTGCCAGCAGTTTAATCGGGTATAGCAATCAGCCCCAGCATTTT

clone_size: .
v_call: TRBV6-5
d_call: .
j_call: TRBJ1-1
cdr3_aa: CASSSLTYSTEAFF
cdr3_nt: TGTGCCAGCAGCTCCCTCACCTATAGTACTGAAGCTTTCTTT

clone_size: .
v_call: TRBV30
d_call: .
j_call: TRBJ2-1
cdr3_aa: CAWLVGSSYNEQFF
cdr3_nt: TGTGCCTGGTTGGTCGGGAGCTCCTACAATGAGCAGTTCTTC

clone_size: .
v_call: TRBV6-5
d_call: TRBD1
j_call: TRBJ1-6
cdr3_aa: CASIQGAFGNSPLHF
cdr3_nt: TGTGCCAGCATCCAGGGGGCCTTTGGGAATTCACCCCTCCACTTT

clone_size: .
v_call: TRBV28
d_call: .
j_call: TRBJ1-4
cdr3_aa: CASSFPYPRGEKLFF
cdr3_nt: TGTGCCAGCAGTTTTCCCTACCCACGAGGTGAAAAACTGTTTTTT

clone_size: .
v_call: TRBV6-5
d_call: TRBD1
j_call: TRBJ1-1
cdr3_aa: CASSTPGTGTTEAFF
cdr3_nt: TGTGCCAGCAGTACCCCCGGGACAGGGACCACTGAAGCTTTCTTT

clone_size: .
v_call: TRBV21-1
d_call: .
j_call: TRBJ2-1
cdr3_aa: CASSKDPPLTYRSGFFTSYNEQFF
cdr3_nt: TGTGCCAGCAGCAAAGATCCCCCCCTCACCTACAGGTCCGGGTTTTTTACCTCCTACAATGAGCAGTTCTTC

clone_size: .
v_call: TRBV28
d_call: .
j_call: TRBJ1-1
cdr3_aa: CASSRWENNGAFF
cdr3_nt: TGTGCCAGCAGCCGGTGGGAAAACAATGGAGCTTTCTTT

clone_size: .
v_call: TRBV2
d_call: TRBD1
j_call: TRBJ1-1
cdr3_aa: CASRSNPTGPDTEAFF
cdr3_nt: TGTGCCAGCAGATCGAACCCGACAGGGCCCGACACTGAAGCTTTCTTT

clone_size: .
v_call: TRBV28
d_call: .
j_call: TRBJ2-5
cdr3_aa: CASSSHETQYF
cdr3_nt: TGTGCCAGCAGTAGCCACGAGACCCAGTACTTC

clone_size: .
v_call: TRBV5-1
d_call: TRBD1
j_call: TRBJ1-1
cdr3_aa: CASRPGQGSRLTEAFF
cdr3_nt: TGCGCCAGCAGACCGGGACAGGGGTCTCGTCTCACTGAAGCTTTCTTT

clone_size: .
v_call: TRBV6-5
d_call: TRBD1
j_call: TRBJ2-7
cdr3_aa: CASSYSQGASYEQYF
cdr3_nt: TGTGCCAGCAGTTACAGTCAGGGGGCTTCCTACGAGCAGTACTTC

clone_size: .
v_call: TRBV18
d_call: .
j_call: TRBJ1-1
cdr3_aa: CASSPLQGGGTEAFF
cdr3_nt: TGTGCCAGCTCACCACTACAGGGAGGGGGCACTGAAGCTTTCTTT

clone_size: .
v_call: TRBV28
d_call: .
j_call: TRBJ2-2
cdr3_aa: CASIPSNTGELFF
cdr3_nt: TGTGCCAGCATCCCCTCGAACACCGGGGAGCTGTTTTTT

clone_size: .
v_call: TRBV18
d_call: .
j_call: TRBJ1-2
cdr3_aa: CAGTGQSYGYTF
cdr3_nt: TGTGCCGGTACCGGACAGTCCTATGGCTACACCTTC

clone_size: .
v_call: TRBV5-1
d_call: TRBD1
j_call: TRBJ2-7
cdr3_aa: CASSLQGQALGEQYF
cdr3_nt: TGCGCCAGCAGCTTACAAGGACAGGCCTTAGGTGAGCAGTACTTC

clone_size: .
v_call: TRBV6-5
d_call: TRBD2
j_call: TRBJ2-2
cdr3_aa: CASSVAGVRTGELFF
cdr3_nt: TGTGCCAGCAGCGTGGCGGGAGTACGGACCGGGGAGCTGTTTTTT

clone_size: .
v_call: TRBV20-1
d_call: .
j_call: TRBJ1-2
cdr3_aa: CSARDYGYTF
cdr3_nt: TGCAGTGCTAGGGACTATGGCTACACCTTC

clone_size: .
v_call: TRBV13
d_call: TRBD1
j_call: TRBJ1-5
cdr3_aa: CASSLGGGINQPQHF
cdr3_nt: TGTGCCAGCAGCTTAGGAGGGGGCATCAATCAGCCCCAGCATTTT

clone_size: .
v_call: TRBV14
d_call: .
j_call: TRBJ2-5
cdr3_aa: CASSQVRSLGRETQYF
cdr3_nt: TGTGCCAGCAGCCAAGTCCGAAGCTTGGGGAGAGAGACCCAGTACTTC

clone_size: .
v_call: TRBV7-9
d_call: TRBD1
j_call: TRBJ2-5
cdr3_aa: CASMPHRGQETQYF
cdr3_nt: TGTGCCAGCATGCCTCACAGGGGACAAGAGACCCAGTACTTC

clone_size: .
v_call: TRBV4-1
d_call: .
j_call: TRBJ2-1
cdr3_aa: CASSQEGHEQFF
cdr3_nt: TGCGCCAGCAGCCAAGAGGGCCATGAGCAGTTCTTC